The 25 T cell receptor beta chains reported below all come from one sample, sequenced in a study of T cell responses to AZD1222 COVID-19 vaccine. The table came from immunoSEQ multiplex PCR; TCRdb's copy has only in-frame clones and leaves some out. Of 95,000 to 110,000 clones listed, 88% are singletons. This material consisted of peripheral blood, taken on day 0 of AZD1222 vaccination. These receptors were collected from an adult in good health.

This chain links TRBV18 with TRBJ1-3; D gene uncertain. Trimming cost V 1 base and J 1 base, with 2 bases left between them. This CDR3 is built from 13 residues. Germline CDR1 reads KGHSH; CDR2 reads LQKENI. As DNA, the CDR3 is TGTGCCAGCTCACCACAATCTGGAAACACCATATATTTT. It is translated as CASSPQSGNTIYF.

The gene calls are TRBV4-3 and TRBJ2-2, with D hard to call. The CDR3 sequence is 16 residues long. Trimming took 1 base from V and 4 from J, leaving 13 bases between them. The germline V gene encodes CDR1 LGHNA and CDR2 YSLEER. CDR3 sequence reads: CASSQGLGVFTGELFF. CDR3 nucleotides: TGCGCCAGCAGCCAAGGCCTTGGGGTCTTCACCGGGGAGCTGTTTTTT.

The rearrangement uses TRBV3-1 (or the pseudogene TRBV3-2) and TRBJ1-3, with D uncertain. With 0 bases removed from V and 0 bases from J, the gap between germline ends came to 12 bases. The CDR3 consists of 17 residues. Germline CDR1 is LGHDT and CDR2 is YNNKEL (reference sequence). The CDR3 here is CASSQDRRPLSGNTIYF. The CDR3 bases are TGTGCCAGCAGCCAAGATAGGAGGCCCCTCTCTGGAAACACCATATATTTT.

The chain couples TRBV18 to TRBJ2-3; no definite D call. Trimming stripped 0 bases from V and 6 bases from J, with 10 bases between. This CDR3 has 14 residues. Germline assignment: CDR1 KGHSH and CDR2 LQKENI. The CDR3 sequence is CASSPPYKLDTQYF. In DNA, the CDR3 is TGTGCCAGCTCACCACCGTATAAGCTCGATACGCAGTATTTT.

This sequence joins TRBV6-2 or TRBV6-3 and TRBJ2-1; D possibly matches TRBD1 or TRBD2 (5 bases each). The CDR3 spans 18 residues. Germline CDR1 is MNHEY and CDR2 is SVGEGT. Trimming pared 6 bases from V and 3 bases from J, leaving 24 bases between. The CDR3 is CASSPAGRVLGVYNEQFF. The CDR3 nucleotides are TGTGCCAGCAGCCCTGCAGGCAGGGTACTGGGGGTCTACAATGAGCAGTTCTTC.

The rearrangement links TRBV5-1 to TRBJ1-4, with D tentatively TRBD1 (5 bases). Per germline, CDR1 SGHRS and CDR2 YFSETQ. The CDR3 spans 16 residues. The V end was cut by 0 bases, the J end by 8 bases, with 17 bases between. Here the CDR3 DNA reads TGCGCCAGCAGCTTGGGAGTCGCGCAGGGATCCGAAAAACTGTTTTTT. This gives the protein CASSLGVAQGSEKLFF.

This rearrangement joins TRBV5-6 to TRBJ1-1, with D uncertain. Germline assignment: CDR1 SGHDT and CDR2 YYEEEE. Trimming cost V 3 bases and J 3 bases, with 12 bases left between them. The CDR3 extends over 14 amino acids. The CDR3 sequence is CASSWLGSDTEAFF. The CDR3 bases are TGTGCCAGCAGCTGGCTGGGCAGTGACACTGAAGCTTTCTTT.

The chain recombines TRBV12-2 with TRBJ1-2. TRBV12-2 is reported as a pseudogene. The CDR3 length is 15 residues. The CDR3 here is CASRLAMAGANGYTF. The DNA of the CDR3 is TGTGCAAGTCGCTTAGCTATGGCGGGGGCTAATGGCTACACCTTC.

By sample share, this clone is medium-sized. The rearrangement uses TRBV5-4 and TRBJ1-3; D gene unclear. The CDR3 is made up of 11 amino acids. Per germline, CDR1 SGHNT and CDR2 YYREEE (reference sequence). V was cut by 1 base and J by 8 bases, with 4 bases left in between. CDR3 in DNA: TGTGCCAGCAGCTTGCAGGACACCATATATTTT. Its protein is CASSLQDTIYF. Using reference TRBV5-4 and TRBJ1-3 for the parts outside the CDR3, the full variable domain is ETGVTQSPTHLIKTRGQQVTLRCSSQSGHNTVSWYQQALGQGPQFIFQYYREEENGRGNFPPRFSGLQFPNYSSELNVNALELDDSALYLCASSLQDTIYFGEGSWLTVV.

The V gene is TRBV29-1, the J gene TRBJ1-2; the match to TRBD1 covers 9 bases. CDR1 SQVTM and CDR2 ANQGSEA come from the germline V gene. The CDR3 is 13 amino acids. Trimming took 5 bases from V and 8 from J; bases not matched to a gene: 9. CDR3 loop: CSVRDRDREGYTF. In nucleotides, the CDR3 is TGCAGCGTTAGGGATCGGGACAGGGAAGGCTACACCTTC. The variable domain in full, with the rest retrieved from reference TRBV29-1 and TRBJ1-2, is SAVISQKPSRDICQRGTSLTIQCQVDSQVTMMFWYRQQPGQSLTLIATANQGSEATYESGFVIDKFPISRPNLTFSTLTVSNMSPEDSSIYLCSVRDRDREGYTFGSGTRLTVV.

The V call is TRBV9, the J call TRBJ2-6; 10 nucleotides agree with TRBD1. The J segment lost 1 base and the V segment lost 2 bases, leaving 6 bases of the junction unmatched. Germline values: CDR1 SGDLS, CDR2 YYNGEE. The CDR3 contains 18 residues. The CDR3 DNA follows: TGTGCCAGCAGCGTGGGCGGACAGGGGGTGTCTGGGGCCAACGTCCTGACTTTC. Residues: CASSVGGQGVSGANVLTF.

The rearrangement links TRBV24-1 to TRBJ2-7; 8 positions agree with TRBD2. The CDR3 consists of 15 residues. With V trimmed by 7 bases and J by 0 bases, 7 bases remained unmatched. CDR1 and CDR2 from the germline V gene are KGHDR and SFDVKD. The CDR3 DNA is TGTGCCACCAGACCTTTAGCGGGGTTCTCCTACGAGCAGTACTTC. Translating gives CATRPLAGFSYEQYF.

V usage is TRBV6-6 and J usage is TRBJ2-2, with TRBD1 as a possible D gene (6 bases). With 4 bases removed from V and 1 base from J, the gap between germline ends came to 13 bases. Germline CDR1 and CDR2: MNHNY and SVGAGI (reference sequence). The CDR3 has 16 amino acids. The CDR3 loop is CASSSTGTLNTGELFF. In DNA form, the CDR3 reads TGTGCCAGCAGTTCGACCGGGACACTGAACACCGGGGAGCTGTTTTTT.

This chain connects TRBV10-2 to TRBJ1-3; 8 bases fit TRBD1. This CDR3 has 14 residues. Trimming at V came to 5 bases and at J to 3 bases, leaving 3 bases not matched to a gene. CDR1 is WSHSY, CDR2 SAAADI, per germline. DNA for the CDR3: TGCGCCAGCAGTAGGGGACAGGATGGAAACACCATATATTTT. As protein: CASSRGQDGNTIYF.

CDR3 sequence (DNA): TGTGCCAGCAAACAGGACACGACTTACAATGAGCAGTTCTTC. Protein product: CASKQDTTYNEQFF. The V and J genes are TRBV9 and TRBJ2-1, with D possibly being TRBD1 (5 bases). V gave up 6 bases and J gave up 4 bases, with 14 bases separating them. The CDR3 is 14 amino acids. The germline V gene has CDR1 SGDLS and CDR2 YYNGEE.

The CDR3 region is CASSFDRGQGNRAQHF. In nucleotides, the CDR3 is TGTGCCAGCAGTTTTGATCGGGGACAGGGGAATAGGGCCCAGCATTTT. The genes are TRBV28 and TRBJ1-5, with 10 nucleotides matching TRBD1. Unmatched junction bases numbered 13, after V lost 3 bases and J lost 11 bases. This CDR3 is 16 amino acids long. CDR1 and CDR2 (germline): MDHEN, SYDVKM. The full variable domain, completed using reference TRBV28 and TRBJ1-5, is DVKVTQSSRYLVKRTGEKVFLECVQDMDHENMFWYRQDPGLGLRLIYFSYDVKMKEKGDIPEGYSVSREKKERFSLILESASTNQTSMYLCASSFDRGQGNRAQHFGDGTRLSIL.

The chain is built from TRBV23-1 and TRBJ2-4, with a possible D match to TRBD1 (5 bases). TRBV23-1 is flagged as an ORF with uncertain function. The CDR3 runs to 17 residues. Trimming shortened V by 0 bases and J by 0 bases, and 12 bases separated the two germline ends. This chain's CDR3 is CASSQSTVNLAKNIQYF. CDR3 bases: TGCGCCAGCAGTCAATCGACAGTGAACTTAGCCAAAAACATTCAGTACTTC.

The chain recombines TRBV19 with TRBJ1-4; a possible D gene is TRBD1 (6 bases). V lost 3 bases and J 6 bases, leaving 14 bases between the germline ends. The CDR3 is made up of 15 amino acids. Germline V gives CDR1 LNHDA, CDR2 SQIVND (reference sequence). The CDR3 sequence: CASSIQGMNDEKLFF. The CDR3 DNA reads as TGTGCCAGTAGTATTCAGGGGATGAACGATGAAAAACTGTTTTTT. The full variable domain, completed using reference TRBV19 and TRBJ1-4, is DGGITQSPKYLFRKEGQNVTLSCEQNLNHDAMYWYRQDPGQGLRLIYYSQIVNDFQKGDIAEGYSVSREKKESFPLTVTSAQKNPTAFYLCASSIQGMNDEKLFFGSGTQLSVL.

This CDR3 is CASSLNRGPTTDTQYF. The DNA for the CDR3 is TGTGCCAGCAGCCTAAACAGGGGGCCTACTACAGATACGCAGTATTTT. The V gene is TRBV7-3, the J gene TRBJ2-3; TRBD1 aligns across 9 bases. V was clipped by 5 bases and J by 3 bases; unmatched bases: 9. Per the germline V gene, CDR1 is SGHTA and CDR2 is FQGTGA. There are 16 residues in the CDR3.

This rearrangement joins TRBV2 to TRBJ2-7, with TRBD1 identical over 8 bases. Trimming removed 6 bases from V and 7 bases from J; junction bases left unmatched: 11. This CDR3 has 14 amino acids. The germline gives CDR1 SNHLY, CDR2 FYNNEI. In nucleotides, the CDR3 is TGTGCCAGCAGGGTCCCGGACAGGGCTGTTGAGCAGTACTTC. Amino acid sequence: CASRVPDRAVEQYF.

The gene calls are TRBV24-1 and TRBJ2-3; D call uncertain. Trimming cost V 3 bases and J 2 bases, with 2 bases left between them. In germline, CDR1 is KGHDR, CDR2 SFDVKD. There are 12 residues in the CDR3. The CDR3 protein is CATSDPTDTQYF. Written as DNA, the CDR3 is TGTGCCACCAGTGATCCCACAGATACGCAGTATTTT.

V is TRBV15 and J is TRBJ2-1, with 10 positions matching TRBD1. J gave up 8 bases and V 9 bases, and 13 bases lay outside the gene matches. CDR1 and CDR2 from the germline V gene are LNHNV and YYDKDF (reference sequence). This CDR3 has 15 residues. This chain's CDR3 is CATGQGQGGRYEQFF. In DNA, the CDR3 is TGTGCCACTGGCCAAGGACAGGGGGGTCGGTATGAGCAGTTCTTC. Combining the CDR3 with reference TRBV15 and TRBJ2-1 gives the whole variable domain DAMVIQNPRYQVTQFGKPVTLSCSQTLNHNVMYWYQQKSSQAPKLLFHYYDKDFNNEADTPDNFQSRRPNTSFCFLDIRSPGLGDTAMYLCATGQGQGGRYEQFFGPGTRLTVL.

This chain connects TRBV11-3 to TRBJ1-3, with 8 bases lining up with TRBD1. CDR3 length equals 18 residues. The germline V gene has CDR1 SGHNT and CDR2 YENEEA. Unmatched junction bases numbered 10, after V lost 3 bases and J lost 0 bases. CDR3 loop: CASSLGTGATSSGNTIYF. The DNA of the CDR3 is TGTGCCAGCAGCTTGGGGACAGGTGCCACCAGCTCTGGAAACACCATATATTTT.

The CDR3: CASSRSGAYEQYF. The CDR3 region has the DNA TGTGCCAGTAGCCGTAGCGGAGCCTACGAGCAGTACTTC. This rearrangement joins TRBV19 to TRBJ2-7, with D possibly TRBD2 on 6 matching bases. Germline V CDR1 and CDR2: LNHDA, SQIVND (reference sequence). Trimming pared 6 bases from V and 2 bases from J, leaving 11 bases between. CDR3 size: 13 residues.

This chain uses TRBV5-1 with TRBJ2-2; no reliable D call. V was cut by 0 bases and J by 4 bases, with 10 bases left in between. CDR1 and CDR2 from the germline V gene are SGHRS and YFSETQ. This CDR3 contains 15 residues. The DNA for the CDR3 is TGCGCCAGCAGCTTGGCCGTTGGCGTCACCGGGGAGCTGTTTTTT. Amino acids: CASSLAVGVTGELFF. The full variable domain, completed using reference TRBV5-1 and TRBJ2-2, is KAGVTQTPRYLIKTRGQQVTLSCSPISGHRSVSWYQQTPGQGLQFLFEYFSETQRNKGNFPGRFSGRQFSNSRSEMNVSTLELGDSALYLCASSLAVGVTGELFFGEGSRLTVL.